This T cell receptor (beta chain) was observed in a study of blood T cell repertoires in COVID-19. Under the authors' procedure: The authors estimated nucleated cell counts from reference gene primer amplification. Libraries were prepared by immunoSEQ multiplex PCR; TCRdb keeps only in-frame clonotypes and omits some of them. V and J calls and clone size are given by that table; D and trimming were obtained from the DNA. This repertoire shows 200,000 to 250,000 clones, around 80% found once; its top ten account for 5.5% to 7%. The CDR3 loop spans 13 amino acids. Germline assignment: CDR1 SNHLY and CDR2 FYNNEI. Trimming cost V 8 bases and J 9 bases; bases outside gene matches: 9.

Input material: peripheral blood. The sequence was obtained from a woman in her 70s with acute or convalescent COVID-19. The chain combines TRBV2 with TRBJ2-1, with 8 bases lining up with TRBD2. The CDR3 region is CASSRGAGGEQFF. CDR3 bases: TGTGCCAGCTCACGAGGGGCGGGGGGTGAGCAGTTCTTC. Drawing the rest from reference TRBV2 and TRBJ2-1, the complete variable domain is EPEVTQTPSHQVTQMGQEVILRCVPISNHLYFYWYRQILGQKVEFLVSFYNNEISEKSEIFDDQFSVERPDGSNFTLKIRSTKLEDSAMYFCASSRGAGGEQFFGPGTRLTVL.